Below, one T cell receptor (beta chain) is given with its context. Produced via immunoSEQ multiplex PCR; TCRdb's table is partial and in-frame only. The profile shows 200,000 to 300,000 clones, around nine tenths of them singletons. Per the germline V gene, CDR1 is SGHDT and CDR2 is YYEEEE. CDR3 size: 16 residues. Losses at the gene ends were 3 bases for V and 3 bases for J; bases not matched to a gene: 11. These data originate in a study of blood T cell repertoires in COVID-19. Study details: Donors in the United States, Italy and Spain gave samples during acute or convalescent COVID-19.

Input material: PBMCs or T cells enriched from blood (not recorded which). The J gene is TRBJ2-7, the V gene TRBV5-6, with TRBD2 identical over 8 bases. The receptor was isolated from a woman aged 30 to 39 with acute COVID-19. CDR3 sequence reads: CASSYQTGGPFYEQYF. Written as DNA, the CDR3 is TGTGCCAGCAGCTACCAGACGGGGGGGCCGTTCTACGAGCAGTACTTC.